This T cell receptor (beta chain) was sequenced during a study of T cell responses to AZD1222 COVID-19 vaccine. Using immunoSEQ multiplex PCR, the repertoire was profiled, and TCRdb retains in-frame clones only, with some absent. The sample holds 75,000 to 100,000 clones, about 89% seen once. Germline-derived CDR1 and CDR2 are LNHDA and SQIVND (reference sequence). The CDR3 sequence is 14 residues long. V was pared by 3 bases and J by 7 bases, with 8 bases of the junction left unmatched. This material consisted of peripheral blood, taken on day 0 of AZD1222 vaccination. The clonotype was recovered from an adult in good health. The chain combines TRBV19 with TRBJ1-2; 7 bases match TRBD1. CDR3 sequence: CASSIPGGPPGYTF. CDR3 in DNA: TGTGCCAGTAGTATTCCAGGGGGTCCCCCTGGCTACACCTTC.